This TCR beta chain was recovered during a study of memory CD4+ T cells and cytomegalovirus serostatus. Across the study: Healthy Belgian adult donors included nine or ten CMV-positive and approximately 25 CMV-negative people. Study outcomes and limitations: CD4+ memory repertoires contained about two fifths of the 164 reported CMV TCRbeta sequences.

Note on this clone: Its antigen is undetermined.

Per the original data handling: Out-of-frame sequences were removed, leaving some 2 million distinct TCRbeta sequences. Libraries were prepared by immunoSEQ multiplex PCR; TCRdb keeps only in-frame clonotypes and omits some of them. From that table come the V and J calls and clone size; the DNA was used to work out D and trimming. The sample shows about 48,000 clones, about 77% of them seen only once. The sort gate was single viable CD3+CD4+CD8-CD45RO+ cells for memory CD4+ T cells. The length of the CDR3 is 12 residues. V was pared by 4 bases and J by 2 bases, with 5 bases between. Looked up from germline, CDR1 is SGHDN and CDR2 is FVKESK.

The chain combines TRBV14 with TRBJ1-2; D gene ambiguous. Sequencing input: memory CD4+ T cells from blood. This TCR derives from an adult in good health and CMV-seronegative. CDR3 region: CASSLNNYGYTF. CDR3 nucleotide sequence: TGTGCCAGCAGCCTAAACAACTATGGCTACACCTTC.